Following are 19 T cell receptor beta chains from one sample sequenced in a study of siplizumab effects on memory and regulatory T cells. No antigen has been assigned to these receptors. The method was immunoSEQ multiplex PCR; TCRdb's version includes in-frame clones alone and lacks a portion of them. The repertoire holds over 600 clones, with more than 55% as singletons. Mixed lymphocyte reaction cells underwent less than 7 days of coculture at 37°C. The sample comprised CFSE-low (dividing) CD4+ T cells sorted from an allogeneic mixed lymphocyte reaction. These receptor sequences come from a human donor in good health; the cells came from an allogeneic mixed lymphocyte reaction.

Points on this clone: Other DNA sequences within the sample encode an identical CDR3. The CDR3 DNA reads as TGTGCCAGCAGCTTAGTGGGGGTGGGGGTAGCCAAAAACATTCAGTACTTC. This sequence encodes CASSLVGVGVAKNIQYF. The chain carries TRBV7-2 and TRBJ2-4; D may be TRBD1 or TRBD2 (5 bases each). Germline CDR1 is SGHTA and CDR2 is FQGNSA. V was shortened by 1 base and J by 0 bases, with 13 bases between the two germline ends. This CDR3 contains 17 residues.

The chain is built from TRBV28 and TRBJ2-1; D gene unclear. Trimming shortened V by 6 bases and J by 2 bases, and 8 bases separated the two germline ends. CDR1 MDHEN and CDR2 SYDVKM come from the germline V gene. The CDR3 length is 13 residues. DNA for the CDR3: TGTGCCAGCAGGTTCCCGGCCTACAATGAGCAGTTCTTC. Protein: CASRFPAYNEQFF. The whole variable domain, remainder taken from reference TRBV28 and TRBJ2-1, is DVKVTQSSRYLVKRTGEKVFLECVQDMDHENMFWYRQDPGLGLRLIYFSYDVKMKEKGDIPEGYSVSREKKERFSLILESASTNQTSMYLCASRFPAYNEQFFGPGTRLTVL.

The J gene is TRBJ2-1, the V gene TRBV11-3; 8 bases match TRBD2. In germline, CDR1 is SGHNT, CDR2 YENEEA. V shed 8 bases, J shed 8 bases, and the junction held 14 bases outside the gene matches. The CDR3 contains 15 residues. The CDR3 DNA reads as TGTGCCAGCTCGTCCCGGAGCGGGAGAGGTCATGAGCAGTTCTTC. Its translation: CASSSRSGRGHEQFF.

The rearrangement joins TRBV18 to TRBJ1-1, with D possibly TRBD1 on 6 matching bases. Trimming pared 5 bases from V and 0 bases from J, leaving 7 bases between. From germline, CDR1 is KGHSH and CDR2 LQKENI. CDR3 length equals 13 residues. CDR3 nucleotide sequence: TGTGCCAGCTCAGGACAGATGAACACTGAAGCTTTCTTT. It is translated as CASSGQMNTEAFF.

The chain uses TRBV7-2 and TRBJ1-1; 9 bases match TRBD1. The CDR3 runs to 14 residues. The V gene's germline CDR1 is SGHTA and CDR2 FQGNSA. After removal of 3 bases from V and 5 bases from J, the junction contained 4 bases not matched to a gene. CDR3 in DNA: TGTGCCAGCAGCTTGGCAGGGACAGGGACTGAAGCTTTCTTT. Amino acid sequence: CASSLAGTGTEAFF.

This chain joins TRBV28 and TRBJ1-1; D gene ambiguous. CDR1 and CDR2 (germline): MDHEN, SYDVKM. V was pared by 10 bases and J by 1 base, with 10 bases between. There are 12 residues in the CDR3. The CDR3 reads CATIVRNTEAFF. The CDR3 DNA is TGTGCCACCATTGTCAGGAACACTGAAGCTTTCTTT.

The V and J genes are TRBV28 and TRBJ1-2; D is possibly TRBD1 (5 bases). This CDR3 is 14 amino acids long. Germline assignment: CDR1 MDHEN and CDR2 SYDVKM. V lost 4 bases to trimming and J lost 7 bases, with 16 bases between them. The CDR3: CASSSRRGRGGYTF. CDR3 nucleotides: TGTGCCAGCAGTTCCCGACGGGGCCGGGGTGGCTACACCTTC.

This clone was recorded a few times. In nucleotides, the CDR3 is TGTGCCAGCTCACCATTGTTCCGGGCCCGGACCCATACAGCCAAAAACATTCAGTACTTC. This encodes CASSPLFRARTHTAKNIQYF. This chain connects TRBV18 to TRBJ2-4; D remains unclear. Germline CDR1 KGHSH, CDR2 LQKENI. V was pared by 2 bases and J by 0 bases, with 23 bases between. The CDR3 contains 20 residues.

V gene TRBV7-8 combines with J gene TRBJ2-7; possible D gene TRBD1, 6 bases. The CDR3 consists of 13 residues. From germline, CDR1 is SGHVS and CDR2 FQNEAQ. Trimming removed 2 bases from V and 6 bases from J, with 11 bases in between. The CDR3 reads CASSLRRGAEQYF. CDR3 nucleotides: TGTGCCAGCAGCTTACGCAGGGGCGCCGAGCAGTACTTC. The full variable domain, with the rest looked up from reference TRBV7-8 and TRBJ2-7, is GAGVSQSPRYKVAKRGQDVALRCDPISGHVSLFWYQQALGQGPEFLTYFQNEAQLDKSGLPSDRFFAERPEGSVSTLKIQRTQQEDSAVYLCASSLRRGAEQYFGPGTRLTVT.

This chain links TRBV27 with TRBJ2-7; D call uncertain. V lost 5 bases and J lost 0, with 8 bases in between. From germline, CDR1 is MNHEY and CDR2 SMNVEV (reference sequence). The CDR3 covers 13 residues. DNA for the CDR3: TGTGCCAGCAGTACAGTCTCCTCCTACGAGCAGTACTTC. It translates to CASSTVSSYEQYF.

J is TRBJ2-4 and V is TRBV7-2, with TRBD1 matching 8 bases. V lost 3 bases, J lost 6 bases, and 4 bases stayed unmatched. Germline V gene sequence: CDR1 SGHTA, CDR2 FQGNSA. This CDR3 contains 14 residues. This CDR3 is CASSLTGTGNIQYF. The CDR3 region has the DNA TGTGCCAGCAGCTTGACCGGGACAGGAAACATTCAGTACTTC.

This rearrangement joins TRBV18 to TRBJ1-2, with a weak D call TRBD1 (6 bases). Germline CDR1 is KGHSH and CDR2 is LQKENI. The CDR3 length is 13 residues. Trimming left V 2 bases short and J 6 bases short, with 10 bases between. The CDR3 DNA sequence: TGTGCCAGCTCACCAAACGGACAGAATGGCTACACCTTC. Translating gives CASSPNGQNGYTF.

CDR3 nucleotide sequence: TGCGCCAGCAGCTTGCTCGGGTTGTCAACTAATGAAAAACTGTTTTTT. The encoded protein is CASSLLGLSTNEKLFF. The rearrangement uses TRBV5-1 and TRBJ1-4; D is undetermined. Germline CDR1 SGHRS, CDR2 YFSETQ. The V gene lost 1 base and the J gene lost 0 bases, with 10 bases spanning the gap. The CDR3 is 16 amino acids.

This chain joins TRBV2 and TRBJ1-5, with D uncertain. CDR3 length: 15 amino acids. Looked up from germline, CDR1 is SNHLY and CDR2 is FYNNEI. Trimming removed 4 bases at V and 2 bases at J, with 12 bases between. CDR3 nucleotides: TGTGCCAGCAGTGTAGAGAGGGCTGGCAATCAGCCCCAGCATTTT. This encodes CASSVERAGNQPQHF. Full variable domain (remainder filled in from reference TRBV2 and TRBJ1-5): EPEVTQTPSHQVTQMGQEVILRCVPISNHLYFYWYRQILGQKVEFLVSFYNNEISEKSEIFDDQFSVERPDGSNFTLKIRSTKLEDSAMYFCASSVERAGNQPQHFGDGTRLSIL.

This clone was picked up a small number of times. This rearrangement joins TRBV2 to TRBJ2-1; TRBD2 might be the D (6 bases). Germline V lookup: CDR1 SNHLY, CDR2 FYNNEI. The CDR3 length is 11 residues. The ends were cut back, 6 bases at V and 15 bases at J, with 15 bases in the middle. CDR3 protein: CASREATSLFF. The CDR3 coding sequence is TGTGCCAGCAGGGAGGCGACTAGTCTGTTCTTC.

This rearrangement joins TRBV7-9 to TRBJ2-2; D gene unclear. This CDR3 has 15 amino acids. Germline-derived CDR1 and CDR2 are SEHNR and FQNEAQ (reference sequence). Trimming took 2 bases from V and 7 from J, leaving 14 bases between them. The CDR3 DNA reads as TGTGCCAGCAGCTTACAAACGGGCAGGATCGGGGAGCTGTTTTTT. Amino acid sequence: CASSLQTGRIGELFF.

V gene TRBV5-6 combines with J gene TRBJ2-1; TRBD1 is a possible D gene (5 bases). Germline values: CDR1 SGHDT, CDR2 YYEEEE. There are 16 residues in the CDR3. The V end lost 4 bases, the J end lost 0 bases, and 14 bases lay between the germline ends. The CDR3 DNA reads TGTGCCAGCAGCCGTCGACAGCAGAGCTCCTACAATGAGCAGTTCTTC. Protein sequence: CASSRRQQSSYNEQFF. Supplemented by reference TRBV5-6 and TRBJ2-1, the full variable domain reads DAGVTQSPTHLIKTRGQQVTLRCSPKSGHDTVSWYQQALGQGPQFIFQYYEEEERQRGNFPDRFSGHQFPNYSSELNVNALLLGDSALYLCASSRRQQSSYNEQFFGPGTRLTVL.

The chain combines TRBV5-1 with TRBJ1-2, with TRBD1 matching 9 bases. The CDR3 totals 17 residues. V lost 4 bases, J lost 8 bases, and 18 bases stayed unmatched. Germline CDR1 is SGHRS and CDR2 is YFSETQ. The CDR3 nucleotides read TGCGCCAGCAGCAACGAGAACACGTTACAGGGGGCGTCGGGCTACACCTTC. It translates to CASSNENTLQGASGYTF.

This clone was seen more than once but under ten times. CDR3 nucleotides: TGCAGCGTTGAGTGGACAGGGGGCGGATACGGCTACACCTTC. Translation gives CSVEWTGGGYGYTF. The chain employs TRBV29-1 and TRBJ1-2; the match to TRBD1 covers 11 bases. This CDR3 comprises 14 residues. V lost 3 bases, J lost 8 bases, and 8 bases stayed unmatched. CDR1 is SQVTM, CDR2 ANQGSEA, per germline.